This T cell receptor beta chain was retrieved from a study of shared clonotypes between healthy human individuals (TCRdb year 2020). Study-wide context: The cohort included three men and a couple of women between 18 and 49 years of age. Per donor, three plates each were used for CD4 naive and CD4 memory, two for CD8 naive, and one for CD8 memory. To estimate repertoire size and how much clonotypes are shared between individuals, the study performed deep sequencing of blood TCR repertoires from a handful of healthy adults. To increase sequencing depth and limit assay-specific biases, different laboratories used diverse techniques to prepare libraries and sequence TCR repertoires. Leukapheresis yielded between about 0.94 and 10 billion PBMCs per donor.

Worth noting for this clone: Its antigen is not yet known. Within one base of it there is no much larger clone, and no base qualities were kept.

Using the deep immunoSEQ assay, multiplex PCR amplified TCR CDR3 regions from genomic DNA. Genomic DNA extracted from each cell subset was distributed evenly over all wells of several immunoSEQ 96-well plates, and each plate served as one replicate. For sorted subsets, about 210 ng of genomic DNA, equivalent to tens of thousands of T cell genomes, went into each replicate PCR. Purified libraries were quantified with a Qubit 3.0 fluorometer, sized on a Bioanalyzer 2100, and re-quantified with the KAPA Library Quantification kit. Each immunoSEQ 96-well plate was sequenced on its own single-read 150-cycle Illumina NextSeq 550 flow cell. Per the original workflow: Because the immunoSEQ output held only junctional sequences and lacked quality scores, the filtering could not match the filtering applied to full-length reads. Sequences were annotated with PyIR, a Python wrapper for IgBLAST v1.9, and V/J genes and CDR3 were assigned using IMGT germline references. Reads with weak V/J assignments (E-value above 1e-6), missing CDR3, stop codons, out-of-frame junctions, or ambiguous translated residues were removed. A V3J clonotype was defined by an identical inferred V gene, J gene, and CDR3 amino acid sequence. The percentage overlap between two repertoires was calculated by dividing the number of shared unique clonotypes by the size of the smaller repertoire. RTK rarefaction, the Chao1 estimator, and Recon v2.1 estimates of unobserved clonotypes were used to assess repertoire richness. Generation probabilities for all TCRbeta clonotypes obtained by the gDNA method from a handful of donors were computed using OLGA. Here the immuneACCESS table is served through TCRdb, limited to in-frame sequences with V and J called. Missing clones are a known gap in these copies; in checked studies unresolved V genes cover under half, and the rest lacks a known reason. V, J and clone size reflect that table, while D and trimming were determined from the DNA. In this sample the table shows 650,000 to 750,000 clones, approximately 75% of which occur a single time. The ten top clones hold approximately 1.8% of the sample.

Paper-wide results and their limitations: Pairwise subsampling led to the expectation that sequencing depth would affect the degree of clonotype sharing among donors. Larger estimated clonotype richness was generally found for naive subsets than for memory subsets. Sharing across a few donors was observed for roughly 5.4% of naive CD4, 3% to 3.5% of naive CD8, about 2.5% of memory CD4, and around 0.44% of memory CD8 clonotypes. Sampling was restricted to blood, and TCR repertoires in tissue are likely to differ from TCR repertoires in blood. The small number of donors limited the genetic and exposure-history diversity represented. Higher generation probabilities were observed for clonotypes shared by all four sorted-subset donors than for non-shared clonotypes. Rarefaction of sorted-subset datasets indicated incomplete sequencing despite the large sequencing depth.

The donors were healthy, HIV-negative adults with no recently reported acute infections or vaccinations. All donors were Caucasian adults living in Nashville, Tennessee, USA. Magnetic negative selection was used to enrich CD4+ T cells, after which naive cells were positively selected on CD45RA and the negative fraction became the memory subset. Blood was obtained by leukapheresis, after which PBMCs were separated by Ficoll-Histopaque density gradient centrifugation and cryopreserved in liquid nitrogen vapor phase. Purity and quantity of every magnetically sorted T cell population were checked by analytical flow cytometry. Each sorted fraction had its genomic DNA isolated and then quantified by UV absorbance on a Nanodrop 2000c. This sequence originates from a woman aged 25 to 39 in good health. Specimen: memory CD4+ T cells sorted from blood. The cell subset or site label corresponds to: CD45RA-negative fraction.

Read as DNA, the sequence is TGCGCCAGCAGCTTGGAGCGTCCTGCGGGAGGTGGTGGTGAGCAGTTCTTC. This sequence encodes CASSLERPAGGGGEQFF. The V gene is TRBV5-1 and the J gene is TRBJ2-1, with 8 junctional bases fitting TRBD2. The germline V and J ends show losses of 0 bases and 9 bases respectively, and no gene match explains 14 bases of the junction. From the cysteine through the phenylalanine, the CDR3 covers 17 amino acids. Kept here is only the CDR3 DNA, which spans 51 bases and is read in frame from base 1. Reading the germline V gene gives CDR1 SGHRS and CDR2 YFSETQ.